The clone carrying this T cell receptor beta chain was observed a handful of times. The CDR3 runs 15 residues. Germline trimming cut 2 bases from V and 2 bases from J; bases unmatched to any gene: 0. Germline lookup yields CDR1 MNHEY and CDR2 SVGAGI. TCRdb re-derived calls from the RT-PCR reads in MiXCR, one entry per CDR3 protein. The sample consists of about 680,000 distinct CDR3 sequences, 13% to 15% of them appearing once. The sequencing input was memory CD4+ T cells from blood. This receptor was taken from a female donor in good health, serving as a healthy control. The chain has TRBV6-5 and TRBJ1-6; 7 nucleotides agree with TRBD1. For the CDR3, the DNA is TGTGCCAGCAGTTACGGGACAGCCTATAATTCACCCCTCCACTTT. This translates into CASSYGTAYNSPLHF.